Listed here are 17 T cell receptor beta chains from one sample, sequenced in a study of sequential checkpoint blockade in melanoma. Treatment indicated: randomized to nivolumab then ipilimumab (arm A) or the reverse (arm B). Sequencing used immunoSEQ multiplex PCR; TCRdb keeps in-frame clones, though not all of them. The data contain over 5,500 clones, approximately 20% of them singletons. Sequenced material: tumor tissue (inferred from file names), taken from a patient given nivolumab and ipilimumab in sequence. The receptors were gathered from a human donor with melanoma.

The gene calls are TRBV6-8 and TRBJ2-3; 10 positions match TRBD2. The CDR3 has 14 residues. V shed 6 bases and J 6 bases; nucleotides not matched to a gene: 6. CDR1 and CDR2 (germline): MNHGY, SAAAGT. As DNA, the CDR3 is TGTGCCAGCAGCTCAACTAGCGGGATCGATACGCAGTATTTT. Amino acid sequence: CASSSTSGIDTQYF.

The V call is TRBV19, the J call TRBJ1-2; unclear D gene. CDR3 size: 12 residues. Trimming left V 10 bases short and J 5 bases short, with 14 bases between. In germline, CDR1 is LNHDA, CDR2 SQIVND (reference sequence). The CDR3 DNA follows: TGTGCCACTGAGATGGGATTTTATGGCTACACCTTC. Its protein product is CATEMGFYGYTF.

CDR3 residues: CASTPDRGRSYEQYF. The CDR3 DNA reads TGTGCCAGTACCCCGGACAGGGGGCGAAGCTACGAGCAGTACTTC. The rearrangement links TRBV19 to TRBJ2-7; TRBD1 agrees at 11 bases. V lost 7 bases, J lost 3 bases, and 8 bases stayed unmatched. Germline V gene sequence: CDR1 LNHDA, CDR2 SQIVND (reference sequence). The CDR3 consists of 15 residues.

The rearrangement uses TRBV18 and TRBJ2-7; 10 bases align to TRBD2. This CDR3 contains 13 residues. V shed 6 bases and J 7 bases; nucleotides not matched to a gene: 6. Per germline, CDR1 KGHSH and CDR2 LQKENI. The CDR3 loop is CASSGLAGDEQYF. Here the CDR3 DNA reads TGTGCCAGCTCCGGGCTAGCGGGAGATGAGCAGTACTTC.

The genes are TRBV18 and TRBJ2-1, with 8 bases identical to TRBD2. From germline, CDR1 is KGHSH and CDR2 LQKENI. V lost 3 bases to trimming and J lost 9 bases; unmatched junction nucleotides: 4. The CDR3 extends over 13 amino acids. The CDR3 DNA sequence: TGTGCCAGCTCACCCGGGGGGGAGAGTGAGCAGTTCTTC. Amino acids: CASSPGGESEQFF.

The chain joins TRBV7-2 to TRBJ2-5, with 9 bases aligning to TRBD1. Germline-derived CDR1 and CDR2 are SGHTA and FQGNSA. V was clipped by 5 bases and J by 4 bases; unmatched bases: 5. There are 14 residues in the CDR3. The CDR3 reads CASSQNRGLETQYF. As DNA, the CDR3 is TGTGCCAGCAGCCAAAACAGGGGGCTAGAGACCCAGTACTTC.

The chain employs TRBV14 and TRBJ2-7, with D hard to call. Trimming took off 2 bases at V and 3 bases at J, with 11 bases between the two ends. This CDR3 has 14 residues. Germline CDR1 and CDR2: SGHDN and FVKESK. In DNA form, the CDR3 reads TGTGCCAGCAGCCAACTCGACCTTATCTACGAGCAGTACTTC. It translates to CASSQLDLIYEQYF. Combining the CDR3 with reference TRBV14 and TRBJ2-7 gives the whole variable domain EAGVTQFPSHSVIEKGQTVTLRCDPISGHDNLYWYRRVMGKEIKFLLHFVKESKQDESGMPNNRFLAERTGGTYSTLKVQPAELEDSGVYFCASSQLDLIYEQYFGPGTRLTVT.

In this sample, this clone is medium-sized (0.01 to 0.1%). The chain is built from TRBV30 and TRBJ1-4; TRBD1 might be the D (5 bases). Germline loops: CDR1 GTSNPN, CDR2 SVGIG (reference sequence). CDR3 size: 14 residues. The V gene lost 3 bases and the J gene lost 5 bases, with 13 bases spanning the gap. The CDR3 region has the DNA TGTGCCTGGAGCCGACAGAAACTAAATGAAAAACTGTTTTTT. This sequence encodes CAWSRQKLNEKLFF.

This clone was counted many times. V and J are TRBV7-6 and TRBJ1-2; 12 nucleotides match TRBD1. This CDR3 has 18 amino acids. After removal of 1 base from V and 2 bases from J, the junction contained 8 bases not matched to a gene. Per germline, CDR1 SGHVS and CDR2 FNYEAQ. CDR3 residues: CASSLVPGQGARNYGYTF. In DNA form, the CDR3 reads TGTGCCAGCAGCTTAGTTCCGGGACAGGGGGCGAGGAACTATGGCTACACCTTC.

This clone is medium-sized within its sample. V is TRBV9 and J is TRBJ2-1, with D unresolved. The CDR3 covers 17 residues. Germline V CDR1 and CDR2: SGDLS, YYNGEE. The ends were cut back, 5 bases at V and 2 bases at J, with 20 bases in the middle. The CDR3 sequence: CASSANSGVGTYNEQFF. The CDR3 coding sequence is TGTGCCAGCAGTGCTAATTCCGGAGTTGGCACCTACAATGAGCAGTTCTTC. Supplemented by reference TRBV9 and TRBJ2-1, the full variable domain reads DSGVTQTPKHLITATGQRVTLRCSPRSGDLSVYWYQQSLDQGLQFLIQYYNGEERAKGNILERFSAQQFPDLHSELNLSSLELGDSALYFCASSANSGVGTYNEQFFGPGTRLTVL.

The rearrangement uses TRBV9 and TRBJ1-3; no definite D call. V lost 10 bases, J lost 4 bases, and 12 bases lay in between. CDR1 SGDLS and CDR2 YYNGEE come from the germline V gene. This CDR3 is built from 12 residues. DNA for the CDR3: TGTGCCGTCGGAGATCCCGGAAACACCATATATTTT. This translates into CAVGDPGNTIYF. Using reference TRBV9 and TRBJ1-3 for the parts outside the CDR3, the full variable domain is DSGVTQTPKHLITATGQRVTLRCSPRSGDLSVYWYQQSLDQGLQFLIQYYNGEERAKGNILERFSAQQFPDLHSELNLSSLELGDSALYFCAVGDPGNTIYFGEGSWLTVV.

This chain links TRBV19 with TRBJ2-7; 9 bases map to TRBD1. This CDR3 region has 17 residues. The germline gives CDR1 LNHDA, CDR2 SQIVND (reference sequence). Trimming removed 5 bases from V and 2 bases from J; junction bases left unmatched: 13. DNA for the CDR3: TGTGCCAGTAGTCCGGGACAGGGATACACTGGGGCCTACGAGCAGTACTTC. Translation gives CASSPGQGYTGAYEQYF.

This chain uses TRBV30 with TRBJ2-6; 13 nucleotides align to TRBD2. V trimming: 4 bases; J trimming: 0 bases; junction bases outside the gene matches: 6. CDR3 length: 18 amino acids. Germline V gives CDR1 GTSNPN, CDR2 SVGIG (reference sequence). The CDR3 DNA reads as TGTGCCTGGACCGCGGGACTAGCGGGATTCTCTGGGGCCAACGTCCTGACTTTC. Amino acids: CAWTAGLAGFSGANVLTF. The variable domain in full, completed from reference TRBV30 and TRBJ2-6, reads SQTIHQWPATLVQPVGSPLSLECTVEGTSNPNLYWYRQAAGRGLQLLFYSVGIGQISSEVPQNLSASRPQDRQFILSSKKLLLSDSGFYLCAWTAGLAGFSGANVLTFGAGSRLTVL.

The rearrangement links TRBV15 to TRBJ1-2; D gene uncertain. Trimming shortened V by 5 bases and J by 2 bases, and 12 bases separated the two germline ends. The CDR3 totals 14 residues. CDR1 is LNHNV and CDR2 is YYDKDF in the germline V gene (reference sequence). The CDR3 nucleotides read TGTGCCACCAGCCCCCGGGAGCGGAACTATGGCTACACCTTC. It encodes CATSPRERNYGYTF.

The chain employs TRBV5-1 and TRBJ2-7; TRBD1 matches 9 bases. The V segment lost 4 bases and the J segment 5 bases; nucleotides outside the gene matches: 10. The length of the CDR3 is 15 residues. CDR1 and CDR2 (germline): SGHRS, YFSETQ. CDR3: CASSSLGQGNNEQYF. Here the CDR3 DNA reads TGCGCCAGCAGCAGTCTAGGACAGGGGAACAACGAGCAGTACTTC. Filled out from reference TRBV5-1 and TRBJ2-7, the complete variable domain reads KAGVTQTPRYLIKTRGQQVTLSCSPISGHRSVSWYQQTPGQGLQFLFEYFSETQRNKGNFPGRFSGRQFSNSRSEMNVSTLELGDSALYLCASSSLGQGNNEQYFGPGTRLTVT.

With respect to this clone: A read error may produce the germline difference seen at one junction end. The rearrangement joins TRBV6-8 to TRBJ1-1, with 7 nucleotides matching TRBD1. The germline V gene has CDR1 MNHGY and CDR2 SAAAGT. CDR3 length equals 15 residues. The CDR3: CASSDSAGGHTEAFF. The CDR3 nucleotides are TGTGCCAGCAGTGACTCGGCAGGGGGACACACTGAAGCTTTCTTT.

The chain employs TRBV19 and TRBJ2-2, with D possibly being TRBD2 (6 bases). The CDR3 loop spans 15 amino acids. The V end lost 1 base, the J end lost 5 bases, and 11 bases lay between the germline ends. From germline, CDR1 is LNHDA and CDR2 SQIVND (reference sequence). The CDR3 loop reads CASSIGLGWTGELFF. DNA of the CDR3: TGTGCCAGTAGTATAGGACTAGGGTGGACCGGGGAGCTGTTTTTT.